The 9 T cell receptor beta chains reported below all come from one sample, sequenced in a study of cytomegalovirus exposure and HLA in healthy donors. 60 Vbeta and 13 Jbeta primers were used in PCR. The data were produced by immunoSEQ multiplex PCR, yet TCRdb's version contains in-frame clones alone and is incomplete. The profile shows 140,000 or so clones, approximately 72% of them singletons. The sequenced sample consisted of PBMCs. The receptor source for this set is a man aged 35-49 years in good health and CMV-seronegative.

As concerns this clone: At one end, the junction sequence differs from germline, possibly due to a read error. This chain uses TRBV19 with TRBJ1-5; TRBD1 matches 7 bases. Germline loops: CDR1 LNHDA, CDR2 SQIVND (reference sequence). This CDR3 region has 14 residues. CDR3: CASTLQGGNQPQNF. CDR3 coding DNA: TGTGCCAGCACTCTTCAGGGGGGCAATCAGCCCCAGAATTTT.

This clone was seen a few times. The CDR3 nucleotides are TGCGCCAGCAGCTTGCTGACACAAGAGACCCAGTACTTC. This gives the protein CASSLLTQETQYF. The chain joins TRBV5-1 to TRBJ2-5; D remains unclear. There are 13 residues in the CDR3. V lost 1 base and J lost 2, with 6 bases in between. Germline lookup yields CDR1 SGHRS and CDR2 YFSETQ.

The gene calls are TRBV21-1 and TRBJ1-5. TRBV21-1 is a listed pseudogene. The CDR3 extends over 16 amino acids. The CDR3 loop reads CASSKYGLSSNQPQHF. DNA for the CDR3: TGTGCCAGCAGCAAATATGGACTGTCTAGCAATCAGCCCCAGCATTTT.

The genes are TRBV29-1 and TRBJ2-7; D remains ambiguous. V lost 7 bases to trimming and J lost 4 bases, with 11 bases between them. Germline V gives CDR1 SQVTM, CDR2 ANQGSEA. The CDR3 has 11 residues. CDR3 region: CSGGGVYEQYF. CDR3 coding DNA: TGCAGCGGCGGTGGCGTATACGAGCAGTACTTC.

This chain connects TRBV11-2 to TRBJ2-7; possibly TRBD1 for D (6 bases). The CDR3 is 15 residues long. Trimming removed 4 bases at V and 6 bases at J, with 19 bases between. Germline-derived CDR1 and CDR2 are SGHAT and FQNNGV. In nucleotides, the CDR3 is TGTGCCAGCAGCTCATCCCGGACAGTACATGGCGAGCAGTACTTC. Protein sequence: CASSSSRTVHGEQYF.

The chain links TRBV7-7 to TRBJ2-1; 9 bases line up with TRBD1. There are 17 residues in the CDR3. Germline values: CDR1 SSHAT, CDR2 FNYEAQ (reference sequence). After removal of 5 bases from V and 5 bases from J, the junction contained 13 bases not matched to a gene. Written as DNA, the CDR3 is TGTGCCAGCAGCCGTGGACAGGGGCGATACGGAAACAATGAGCAGTTCTTC. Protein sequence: CASSRGQGRYGNNEQFF.

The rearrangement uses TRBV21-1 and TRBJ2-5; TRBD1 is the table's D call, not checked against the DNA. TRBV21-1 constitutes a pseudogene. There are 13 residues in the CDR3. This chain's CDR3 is CASQGGSAKTQYF. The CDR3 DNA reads TGTGCCAGCCAGGGGGGATCAGCTAAGACCCAGTACTTC.

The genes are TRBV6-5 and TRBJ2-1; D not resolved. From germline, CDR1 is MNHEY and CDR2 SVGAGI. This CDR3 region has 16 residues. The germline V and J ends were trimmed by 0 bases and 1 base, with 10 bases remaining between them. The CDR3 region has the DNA TGTGCCAGCAGTTACTCCCCGCAGGATTCCTACAATGAGCAGTTCTTC. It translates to CASSYSPQDSYNEQFF.

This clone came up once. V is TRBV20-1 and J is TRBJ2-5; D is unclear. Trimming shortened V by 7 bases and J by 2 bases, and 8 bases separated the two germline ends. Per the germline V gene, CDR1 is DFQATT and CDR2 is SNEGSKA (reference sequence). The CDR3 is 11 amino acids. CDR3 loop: CSGQVQETQYF. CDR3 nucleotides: TGCAGTGGGCAGGTGCAAGAGACCCAGTACTTC.